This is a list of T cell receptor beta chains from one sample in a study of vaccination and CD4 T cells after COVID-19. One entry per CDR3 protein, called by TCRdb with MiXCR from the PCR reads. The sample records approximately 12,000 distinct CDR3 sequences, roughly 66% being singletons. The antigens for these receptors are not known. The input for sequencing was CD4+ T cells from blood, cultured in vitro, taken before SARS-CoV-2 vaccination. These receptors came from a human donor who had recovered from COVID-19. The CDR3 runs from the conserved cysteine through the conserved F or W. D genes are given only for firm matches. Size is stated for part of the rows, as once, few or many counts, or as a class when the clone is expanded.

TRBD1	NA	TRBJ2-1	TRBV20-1	TGCAGTACGACAGGGAGCTCCTACAATGAGCAGTTCTTC	CSTTGSSYNEQFF
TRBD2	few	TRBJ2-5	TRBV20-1	TGCAGTGCTAGACAGGGAGGGAAAGAGACCCAGTACTTC	CSARQGGKETQYF
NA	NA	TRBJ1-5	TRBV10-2	TGCGCCTCCAGGAGTAGTTGGGGGAATAGCAATCAGCCCCAGCATTTT	CASRSSWGNSNQPQHF
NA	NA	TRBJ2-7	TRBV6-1	TGTGCCAGCAGTAGAAACAGGACTTACGAGCAGTACTTC	CASSRNRTYEQYF
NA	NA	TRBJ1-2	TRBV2	TGTGCCAGCAGTCCCTTGGCGGGGGCCTACACCTTC	CASSPLAGAYTF
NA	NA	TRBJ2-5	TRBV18	TGTGCCAGCTCACCACAGCAAAAAGAGACCCAGTACTTC	CASSPQQKETQYF
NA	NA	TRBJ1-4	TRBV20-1	TGCAGTGCTTACTCCTTTGAACAGGGCCCGCGAGAAAAACTGTTTTTT	CSAYSFEQGPREKLFF
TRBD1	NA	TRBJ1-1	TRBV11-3	TGTGCCAGCAGCTTACAAGTACGCAGGGGGCATCACACTGAAGCTTTCTTT	CASSLQVRRGHHTEAFF
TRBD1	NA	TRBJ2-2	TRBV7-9	TGTGCCAGCAGGGTACAGGGGGCAACCGGGGAGCTGTTTTTT	CASRVQGATGELFF
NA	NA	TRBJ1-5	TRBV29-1	TGCAGCGTTCGTCGCGGGGGGGGCGGTCAGCCCCAGCATTTT	CSVRRGGGGQPQHF
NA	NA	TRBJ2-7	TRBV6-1	TGTGCCAGCAGTGAAGCTCTTACACCGGACTTCTACGAGCAGTACTTC	CASSEALTPDFYEQYF
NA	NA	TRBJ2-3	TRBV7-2	TGTGCCAGCAGCTTAGTGTACGCGAGCCGACATGATACGCAGTATTTT	CASSLVYASRHDTQYF
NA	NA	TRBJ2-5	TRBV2	TGTGCCAGCAGTTACCAAGAGACCCAGTACTTC	CASSYQETQYF
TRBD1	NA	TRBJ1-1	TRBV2	TGTGCCAGCAAGGGACAGATGAACACTGAAGCTTTCTTT	CASKGQMNTEAFF
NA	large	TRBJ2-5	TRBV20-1	TGCAGTGCGGGGGACGACGGAGGGACTGGGGAGACCCAGTACTTC	CSAGDDGGTGETQYF
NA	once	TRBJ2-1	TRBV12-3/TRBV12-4	TGTGCCAGCAGTTTCGGCGTCACCGGCTCCTACAATGAGCAGTTCTTC	CASSFGVTGSYNEQFF
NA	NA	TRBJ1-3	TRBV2	TGTGCCAGCAGGAAGTCAGGGCCTGGAAACACCATATATTTT	CASRKSGPGNTIYF
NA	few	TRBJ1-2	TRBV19	TGTGCCAGTAGTCCCGACCGGATGAACTATGGCTACACCTTC	CASSPDRMNYGYTF
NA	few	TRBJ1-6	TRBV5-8	TGTGCCAGCAGCTTCGGATTCGGGAGCTCCTATAATTCACCCCTCCACTTT	CASSFGFGSSYNSPLHF
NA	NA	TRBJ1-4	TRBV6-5	TGTGCCAGCAGTTACGGGACCGAAAAACTGTTTTTT	CASSYGTEKLFF
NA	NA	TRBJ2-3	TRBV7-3	TGTGCCAGCAGCGACTATCCCACCTCCACAGATACGCAGTATTTT	CASSDYPTSTDTQYF
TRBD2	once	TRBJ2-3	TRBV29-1	TGCAGCACTCGGACTAGCGGGAGTGATACGCAGTATTTT	CSTRTSGSDTQYF
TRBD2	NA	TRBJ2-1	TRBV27	TGTGCCAGCATCGGAAGACTAGCGGGTTCCGATTACCAGGTCTTC	CASIGRLAGSDYQVF
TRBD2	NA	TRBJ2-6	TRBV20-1	TGCAGTGCTAGAGGACAGCTCGGACTAGCGGGAGTATCTGGGGCCAACGTCCTGACTTTC	CSARGQLGLAGVSGANVLTF
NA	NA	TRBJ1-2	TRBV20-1	TGCAGTGTCGGCGGGGATGCTGCTAACTATGGCTACACCTTC	CSVGGDAANYGYTF